This TCR beta chain was observed in a study of cytomegalovirus exposure and HLA in healthy donors. Primers: 60 Vbeta forward and 13 Jbeta reverse. The repertoire was sequenced with immunoSEQ multiplex PCR; TCRdb's copy has only in-frame clones and lacks some. The sample lists over 200,000 clones, roughly 89% occurring once. The V and J ends lost 1 base and 5 bases respectively, with 10 bases between them. In germline, CDR1 is SGHNT, CDR2 YYREEE (reference sequence). The CDR3 is made up of 14 amino acids. Sequenced material: PBMCs. The chain couples TRBV5-4 to TRBJ2-1, with TRBD2 as a possible D gene (5 bases). The TCR originated in a woman aged 18-29 years in good health and CMV-seronegative. CDR3 protein: CASSLRAENNEQFF. The DNA for the CDR3 is TGTGCCAGCAGCTTGAGAGCGGAGAACAATGAGCAGTTCTTC.